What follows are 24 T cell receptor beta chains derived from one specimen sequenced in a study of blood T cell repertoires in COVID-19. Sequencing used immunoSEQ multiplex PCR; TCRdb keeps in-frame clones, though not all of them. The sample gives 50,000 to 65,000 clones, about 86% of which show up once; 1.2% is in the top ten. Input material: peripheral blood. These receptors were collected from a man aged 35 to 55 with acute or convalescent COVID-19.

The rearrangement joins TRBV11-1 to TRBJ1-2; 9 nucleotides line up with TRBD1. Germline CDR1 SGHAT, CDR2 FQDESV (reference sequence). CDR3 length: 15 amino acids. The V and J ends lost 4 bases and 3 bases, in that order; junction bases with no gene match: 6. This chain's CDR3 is CASSSPGQGDYGYTF. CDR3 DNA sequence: TGTGCCAGCAGCTCCCCGGGACAGGGAGACTATGGCTACACCTTC.

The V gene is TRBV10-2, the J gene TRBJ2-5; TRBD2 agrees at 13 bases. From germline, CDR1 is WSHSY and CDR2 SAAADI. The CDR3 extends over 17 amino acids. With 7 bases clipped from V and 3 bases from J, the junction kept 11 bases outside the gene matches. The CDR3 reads CASTGFPGLAGKETQYF. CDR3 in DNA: TGCGCCAGCACTGGTTTCCCGGGACTAGCGGGGAAAGAGACCCAGTACTTC.

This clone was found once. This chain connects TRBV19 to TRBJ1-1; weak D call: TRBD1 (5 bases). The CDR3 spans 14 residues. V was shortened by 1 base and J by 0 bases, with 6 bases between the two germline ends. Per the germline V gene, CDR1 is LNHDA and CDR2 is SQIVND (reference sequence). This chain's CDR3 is CASSIGQLNTEAFF. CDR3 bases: TGTGCCAGTAGTATAGGACAGCTGAACACTGAAGCTTTCTTT.

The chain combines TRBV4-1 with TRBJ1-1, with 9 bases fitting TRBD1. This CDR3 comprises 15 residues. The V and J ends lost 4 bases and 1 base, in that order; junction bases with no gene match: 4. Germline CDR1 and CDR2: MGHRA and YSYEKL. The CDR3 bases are TGCGCCAGCAGCCCCCGGGACAGGGAGAACACTGAAGCTTTCTTT. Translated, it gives CASSPRDRENTEAFF.

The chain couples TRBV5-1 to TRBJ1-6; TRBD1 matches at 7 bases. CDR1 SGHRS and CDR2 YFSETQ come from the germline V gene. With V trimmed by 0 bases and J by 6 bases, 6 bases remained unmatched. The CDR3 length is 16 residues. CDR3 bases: TGCGCCAGCAGCTTGGGACTTAGACAGGGTAATTCACCCCTCCACTTT. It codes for CASSLGLRQGNSPLHF.

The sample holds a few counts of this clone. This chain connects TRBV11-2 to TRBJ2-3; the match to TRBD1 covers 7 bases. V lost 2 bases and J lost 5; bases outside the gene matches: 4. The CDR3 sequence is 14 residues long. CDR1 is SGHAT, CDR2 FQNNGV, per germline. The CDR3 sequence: CASSLRDSQDTQYF. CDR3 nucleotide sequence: TGTGCCAGCAGCTTAAGGGACAGTCAAGATACGCAGTATTTT.

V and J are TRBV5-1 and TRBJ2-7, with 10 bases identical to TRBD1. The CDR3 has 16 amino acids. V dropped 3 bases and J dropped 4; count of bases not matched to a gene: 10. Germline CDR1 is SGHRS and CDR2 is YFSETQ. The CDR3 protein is CASSSTSGTGDYEQYF. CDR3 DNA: TGCGCCAGCAGCTCGACGTCCGGGACAGGGGATTACGAGCAGTACTTC.

The CDR3 sequence: CASSQGHRDNEKLFF. CDR3 DNA sequence: TGTGCCAGCAGCCAAGGGCACAGGGACAATGAAAAACTGTTTTTT. The chain couples TRBV4-2 to TRBJ1-4; D possibly corresponds to TRBD1 (6 bases). This CDR3 has 15 amino acids. Germline CDR1 and CDR2: LGHNA and YNFKEQ. Trimming removed 1 base from V and 5 bases from J, with 11 bases in between.

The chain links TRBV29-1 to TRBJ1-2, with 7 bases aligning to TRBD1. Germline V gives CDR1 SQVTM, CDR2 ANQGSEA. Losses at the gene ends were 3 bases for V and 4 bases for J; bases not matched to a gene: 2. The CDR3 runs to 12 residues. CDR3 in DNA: TGCAGCGTTGACGCAGGGGGCTATGGCTACACCTTC. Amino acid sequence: CSVDAGGYGYTF. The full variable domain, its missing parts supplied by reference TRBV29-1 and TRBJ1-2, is SAVISQKPSRDICQRGTSLTIQCQVDSQVTMMFWYRQQPGQSLTLIATANQGSEATYESGFVIDKFPISRPNLTFSTLTVSNMSPEDSSIYLCSVDAGGYGYTFGSGTRLTVV.

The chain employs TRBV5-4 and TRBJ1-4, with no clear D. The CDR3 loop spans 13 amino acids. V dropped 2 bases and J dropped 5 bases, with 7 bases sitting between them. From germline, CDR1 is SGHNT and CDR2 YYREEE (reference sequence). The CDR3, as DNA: TGTGCCAGCAGCTTTTCTGGCAATGAAAAACTGTTTTTT. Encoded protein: CASSFSGNEKLFF.

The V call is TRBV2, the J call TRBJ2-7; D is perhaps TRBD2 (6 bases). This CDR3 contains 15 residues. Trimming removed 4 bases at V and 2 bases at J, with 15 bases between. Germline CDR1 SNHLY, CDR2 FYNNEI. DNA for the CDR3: TGTGCCAGCAGTGTCTCCCGGGGACTCACCTACGAGCAGTACTTC. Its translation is CASSVSRGLTYEQYF. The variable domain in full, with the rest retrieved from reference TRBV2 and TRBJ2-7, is EPEVTQTPSHQVTQMGQEVILRCVPISNHLYFYWYRQILGQKVEFLVSFYNNEISEKSEIFDDQFSVERPDGSNFTLKIRSTKLEDSAMYFCASSVSRGLTYEQYFGPGTRLTVT.

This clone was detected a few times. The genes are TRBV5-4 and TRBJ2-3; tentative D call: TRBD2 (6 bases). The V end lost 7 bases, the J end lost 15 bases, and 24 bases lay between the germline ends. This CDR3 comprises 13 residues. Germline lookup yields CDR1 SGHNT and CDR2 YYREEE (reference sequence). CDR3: CASLTESGTHPYF. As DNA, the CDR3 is TGTGCCAGCCTAACCGAGTCCGGGACTCACCCCTATTTT.

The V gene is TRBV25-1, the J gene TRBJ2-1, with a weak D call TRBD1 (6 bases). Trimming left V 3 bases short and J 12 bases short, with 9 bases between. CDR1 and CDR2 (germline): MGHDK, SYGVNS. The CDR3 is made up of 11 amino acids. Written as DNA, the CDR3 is TGTGCCAGCAGTGAGACACAGGGGCAGTTCTTC. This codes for CASSETQGQFF. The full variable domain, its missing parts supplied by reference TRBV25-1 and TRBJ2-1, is EADIYQTPRYLVIGTGKKITLECSQTMGHDKMYWYQQDPGMELHLIHYSYGVNSTEKGDLSSESTVSRIRTEHFPLTLESARPSHTSQYLCASSETQGQFFGPGTRLTVL.

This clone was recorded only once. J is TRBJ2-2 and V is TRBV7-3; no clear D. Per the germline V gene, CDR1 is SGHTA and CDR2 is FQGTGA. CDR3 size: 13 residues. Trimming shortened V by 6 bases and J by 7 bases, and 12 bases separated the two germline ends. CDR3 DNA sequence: TGTGCCAGCAGGAACAAAGAAGACGGGGAGCTGTTTTTT. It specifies CASRNKEDGELFF.

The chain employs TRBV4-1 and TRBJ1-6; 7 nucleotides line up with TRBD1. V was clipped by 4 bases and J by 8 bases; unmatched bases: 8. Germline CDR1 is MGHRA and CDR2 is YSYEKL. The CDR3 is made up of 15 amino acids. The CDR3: CASSRGQATDSPLHF. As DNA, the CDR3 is TGCGCCAGCAGCCGCGGACAGGCTACTGATTCACCCCTCCACTTT.

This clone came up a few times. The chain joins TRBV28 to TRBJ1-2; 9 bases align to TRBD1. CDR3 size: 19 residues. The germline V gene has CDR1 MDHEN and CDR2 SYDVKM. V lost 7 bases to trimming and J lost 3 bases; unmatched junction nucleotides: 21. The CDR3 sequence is CASTINVGTGWLRHYGYTF. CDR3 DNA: TGTGCCAGCACCATAAATGTCGGGACAGGGTGGTTAAGGCACTATGGCTACACCTTC.

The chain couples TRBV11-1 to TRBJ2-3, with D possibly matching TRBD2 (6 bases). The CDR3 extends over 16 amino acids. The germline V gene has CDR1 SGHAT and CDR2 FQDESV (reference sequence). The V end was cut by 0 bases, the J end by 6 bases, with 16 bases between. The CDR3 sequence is CASSLAGTRFVDTQYF. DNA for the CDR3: TGTGCCAGCAGCTTAGCCGGGACTCGCTTCGTGGATACGCAGTATTTT. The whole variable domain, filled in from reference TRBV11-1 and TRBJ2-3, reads EAEVAQSPRYKITEKSQAVAFWCDPISGHATLYWYRQILGQGPELLVQFQDESVVDDSQLPKDRFSAERLKGVDSTLKIQPAELGDSAMYLCASSLAGTRFVDTQYFGPGTRLTVL.

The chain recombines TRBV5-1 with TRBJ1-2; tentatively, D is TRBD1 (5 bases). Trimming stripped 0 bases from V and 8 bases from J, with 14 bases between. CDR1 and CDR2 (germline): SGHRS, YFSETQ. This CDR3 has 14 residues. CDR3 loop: CASSLAPQGLGYTF. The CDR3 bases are TGCGCCAGCAGCTTGGCTCCTCAGGGTCTGGGCTACACCTTC.

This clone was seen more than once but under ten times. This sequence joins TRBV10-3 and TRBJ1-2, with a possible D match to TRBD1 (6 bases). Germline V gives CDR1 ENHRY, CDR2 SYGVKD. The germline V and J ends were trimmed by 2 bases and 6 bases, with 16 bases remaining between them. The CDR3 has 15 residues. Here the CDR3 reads CAISERAGDNNGYTF. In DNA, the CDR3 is TGTGCCATCAGTGAGAGAGCGGGGGACAATAATGGCTACACCTTC.

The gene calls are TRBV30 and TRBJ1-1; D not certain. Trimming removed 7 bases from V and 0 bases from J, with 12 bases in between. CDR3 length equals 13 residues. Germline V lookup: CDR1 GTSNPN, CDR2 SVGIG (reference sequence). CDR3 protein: CAYSADLNTEAFF. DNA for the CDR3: TGTGCCTACTCCGCGGACTTGAACACTGAAGCTTTCTTT. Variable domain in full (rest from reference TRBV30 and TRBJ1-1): SQTIHQWPATLVQPVGSPLSLECTVEGTSNPNLYWYRQAAGRGLQLLFYSVGIGQISSEVPQNLSASRPQDRQFILSSKKLLLSDSGFYLCAYSADLNTEAFFGQGTRLTVV.

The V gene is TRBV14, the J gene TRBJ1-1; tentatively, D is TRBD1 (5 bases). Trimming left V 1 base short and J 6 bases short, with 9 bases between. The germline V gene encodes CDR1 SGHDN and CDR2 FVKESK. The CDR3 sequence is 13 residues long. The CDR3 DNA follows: TGTGCCAGCAGCCAAGGGGGCCAACCTGAAGCTTTCTTT. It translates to CASSQGGQPEAFF.

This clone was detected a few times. The DNA for the CDR3 is TGCAGTGCTAGAGACCTTTACGAGCAGTACTTC. Protein sequence: CSARDLYEQYF. V usage is TRBV20-1 and J usage is TRBJ2-7, with no clear D. The CDR3 extends over 11 amino acids. Germline CDR1 DFQATT, CDR2 SNEGSKA (reference sequence). V lost 0 bases and J 4 bases, leaving 4 bases between the germline ends.

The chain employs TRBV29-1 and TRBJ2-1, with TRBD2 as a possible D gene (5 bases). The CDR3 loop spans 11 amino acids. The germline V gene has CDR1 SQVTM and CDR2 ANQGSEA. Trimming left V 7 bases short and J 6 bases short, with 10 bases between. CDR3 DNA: TGCAGCGGATCCCGGGGCAATGAGCAGTTCTTC. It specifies CSGSRGNEQFF.

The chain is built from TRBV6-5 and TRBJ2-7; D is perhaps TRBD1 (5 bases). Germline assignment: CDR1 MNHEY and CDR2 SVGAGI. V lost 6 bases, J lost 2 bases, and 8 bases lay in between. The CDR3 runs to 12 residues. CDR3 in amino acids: CASRETAYEQYF. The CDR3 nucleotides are TGTGCCAGCAGGGAGACAGCCTACGAGCAGTACTTC.